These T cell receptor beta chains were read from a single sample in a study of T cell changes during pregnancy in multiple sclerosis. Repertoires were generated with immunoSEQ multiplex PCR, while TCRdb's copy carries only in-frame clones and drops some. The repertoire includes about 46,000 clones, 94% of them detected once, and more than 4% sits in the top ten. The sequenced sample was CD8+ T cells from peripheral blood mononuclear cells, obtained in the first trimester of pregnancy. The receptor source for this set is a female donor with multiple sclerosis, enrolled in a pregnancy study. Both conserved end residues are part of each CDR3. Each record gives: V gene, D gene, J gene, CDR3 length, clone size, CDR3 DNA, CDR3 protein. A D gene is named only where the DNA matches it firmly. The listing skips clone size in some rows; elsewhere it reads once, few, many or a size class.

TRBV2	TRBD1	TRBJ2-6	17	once	TGTGCCAGCAACCCGGGACAGGGGTTTGCTGGGGCCAACGTCCTGACTTTC	CASNPGQGFAGANVLTF
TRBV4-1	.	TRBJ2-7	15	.	TGCGCCAGCAGCCCGTGGGGGGACCAAACCTACGAGCAGTACTTC	CASSPWGDQTYEQYF
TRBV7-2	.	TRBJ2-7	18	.	TGTGCCAGCACTGTGGGGATGGGATTAGCGGCGAGCTCCTACGAGCAGTACTTC	CASTVGMGLAASSYEQYF
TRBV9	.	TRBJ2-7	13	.	TGTGCCAGCAGCCTTGGTGGGGGGTCCGAGCAGTACTTC	CASSLGGGSEQYF
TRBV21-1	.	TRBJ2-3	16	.	TGTGCCAGCAGCAAATATCCTAGCGAGAGCACAGATACGCAGTATTTT	CASSKYPSESTDTQYF
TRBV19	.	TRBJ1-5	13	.	TGTGCCAGTAGTACTAGGAGTGCGGAGCCCCAGCATTTT	CASSTRSAEPQHF
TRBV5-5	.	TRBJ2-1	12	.	TGTGCCAGCAGCTTGGGGGGAGAGGAGCAGTTCTTC	CASSLGGEEQFF
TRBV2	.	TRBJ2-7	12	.	TGTGCCAGCAGCCAAGGGGGCTACGAGCAGTACTTC	CASSQGGYEQYF
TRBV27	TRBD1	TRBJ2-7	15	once	TGTGCCAGCAGTTTACAGCAGGGGGTTGGGTTCGAGCAGTACTTC	CASSLQQGVGFEQYF
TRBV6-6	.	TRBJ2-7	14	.	TGTGCCAGCAGTTCCCCATTGAACAGTTACGAGCAGTACTTC	CASSSPLNSYEQYF
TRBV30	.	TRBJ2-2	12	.	TGTGCCTGGAGTGCTGTTCTCGGGGAGCTGTTTTTT	CAWSAVLGELFF
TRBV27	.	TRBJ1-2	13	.	TGTGCCAGCAGCCCCGGACACAGTTATGGCTACACCTTC	CASSPGHSYGYTF
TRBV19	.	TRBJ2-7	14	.	TGTGCCAGTAGTTTCCGACATGTCTCCGGCGAGCAGTACTTC	CASSFRHVSGEQYF
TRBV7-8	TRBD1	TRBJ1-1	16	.	TGTGCCAGCAGCCCCCGGACAGGGGTCGAGGGTACTGAAGCTTTCTTT	CASSPRTGVEGTEAFF
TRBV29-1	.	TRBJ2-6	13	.	TGCAGCGTTGTAAATCCTGGGGCCAACGTCCTGACTTTC	CSVVNPGANVLTF
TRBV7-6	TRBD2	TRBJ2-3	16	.	TGTGCCAGCAGCTGGAGACTAGCGGGGGGCCCAGATACGCAGTATTTT	CASSWRLAGGPDTQYF